In its sample, the clone carrying this T cell receptor beta chain was seen once. This was the immunoSEQ v3.0 assay at survey level. The table came from immunoSEQ multiplex PCR; TCRdb's copy has only in-frame clones and leaves some out. The sample holds 15,000 to 20,000 clones, about 81% seen once. The CDR3 has 15 amino acids. Per germline, CDR1 GTSNPN and CDR2 SVGIG (reference sequence). V was clipped by 0 bases and J by 4 bases; unmatched bases: 0. The source of the sample is a study of long-term antiretroviral therapy in people with HIV. Inclusion required at least two post-ART and at least one pre-ART PBMC samples.

Source: unsorted PBMCs, taken 0.3 years after starting antiretroviral therapy. The receptor was isolated from a man aged 18 to 30 with HIV. This rearrangement joins TRBV30 to TRBJ2-1; 13 positions match TRBD2. CDR3 nucleotide sequence: TGTGCCTGGAGTGTACTAGCGGGGGGGTACAATGAGCAGTTCTTC. This codes for CAWSVLAGGYNEQFF.